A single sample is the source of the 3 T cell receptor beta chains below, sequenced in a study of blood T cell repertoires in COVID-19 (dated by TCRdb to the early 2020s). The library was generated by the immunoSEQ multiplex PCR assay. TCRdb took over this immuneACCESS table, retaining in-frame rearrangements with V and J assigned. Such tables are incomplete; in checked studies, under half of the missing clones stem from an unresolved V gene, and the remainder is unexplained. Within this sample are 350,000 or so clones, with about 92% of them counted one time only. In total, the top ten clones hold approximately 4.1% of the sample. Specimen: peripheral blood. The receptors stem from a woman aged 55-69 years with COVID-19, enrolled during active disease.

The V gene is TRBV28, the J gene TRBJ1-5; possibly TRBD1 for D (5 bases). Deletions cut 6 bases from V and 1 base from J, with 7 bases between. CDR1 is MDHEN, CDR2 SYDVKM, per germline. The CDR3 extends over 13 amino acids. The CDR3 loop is CASRGQSNQPQHF. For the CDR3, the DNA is TGTGCCAGCAGAGGACAAAGCAATCAGCCCCAGCATTTT.

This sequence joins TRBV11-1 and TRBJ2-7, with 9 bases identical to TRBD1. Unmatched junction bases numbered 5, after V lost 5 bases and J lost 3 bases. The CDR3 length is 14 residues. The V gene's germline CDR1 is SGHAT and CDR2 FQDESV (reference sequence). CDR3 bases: TGTGCCAGCAGCCCCCGGGACAGGGTCTACGAGCAGTACTTC. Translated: CASSPRDRVYEQYF.

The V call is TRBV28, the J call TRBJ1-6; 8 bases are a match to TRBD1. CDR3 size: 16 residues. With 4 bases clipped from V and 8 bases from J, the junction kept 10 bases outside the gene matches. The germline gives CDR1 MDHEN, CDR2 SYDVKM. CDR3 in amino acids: CASSSQGQVWYSPLHF. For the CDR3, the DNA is TGTGCCAGCAGTTCCCAGGGACAGGTTTGGTATTCACCCCTCCACTTT. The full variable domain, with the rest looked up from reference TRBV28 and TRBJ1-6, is DVKVTQSSRYLVKRTGEKVFLECVQDMDHENMFWYRQDPGLGLRLIYFSYDVKMKEKGDIPEGYSVSREKKERFSLILESASTNQTSMYLCASSSQGQVWYSPLHFGNGTRLTVT.